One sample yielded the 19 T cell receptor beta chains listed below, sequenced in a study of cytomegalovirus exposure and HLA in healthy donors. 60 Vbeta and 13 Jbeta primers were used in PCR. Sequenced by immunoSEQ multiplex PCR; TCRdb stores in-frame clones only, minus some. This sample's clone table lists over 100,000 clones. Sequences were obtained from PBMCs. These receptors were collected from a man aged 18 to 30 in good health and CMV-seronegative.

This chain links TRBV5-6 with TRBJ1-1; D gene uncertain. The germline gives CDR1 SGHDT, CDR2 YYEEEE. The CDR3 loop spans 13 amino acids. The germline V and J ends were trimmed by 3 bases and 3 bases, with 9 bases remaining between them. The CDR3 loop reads CASSSPGHTEAFF. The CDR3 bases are TGTGCCAGCAGCTCCCCCGGTCACACTGAAGCTTTCTTT.

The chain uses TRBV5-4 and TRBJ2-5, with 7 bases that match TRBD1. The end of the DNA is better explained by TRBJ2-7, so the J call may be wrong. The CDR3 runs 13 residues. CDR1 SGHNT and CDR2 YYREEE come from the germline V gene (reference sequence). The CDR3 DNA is TGTGCCAGCACCCGACAGGGAGCGGACGAGCAGTACTTC. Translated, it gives CASTRQGADEQYF.

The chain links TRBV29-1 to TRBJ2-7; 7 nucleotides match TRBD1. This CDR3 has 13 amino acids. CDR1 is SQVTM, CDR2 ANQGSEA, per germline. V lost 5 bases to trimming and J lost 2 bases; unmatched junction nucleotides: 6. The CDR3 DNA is TGCAGCGTTAAGACAGGGCCACCCTACGAGCAGTACTTC. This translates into CSVKTGPPYEQYF.

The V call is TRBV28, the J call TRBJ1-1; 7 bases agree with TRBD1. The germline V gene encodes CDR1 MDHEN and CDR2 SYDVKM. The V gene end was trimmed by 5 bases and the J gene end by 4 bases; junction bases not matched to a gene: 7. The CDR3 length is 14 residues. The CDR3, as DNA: TGTGCCAGCAGTCCCTCAGGGGGTTTCACTGAAGCTTTCTTT. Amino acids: CASSPSGGFTEAFF.

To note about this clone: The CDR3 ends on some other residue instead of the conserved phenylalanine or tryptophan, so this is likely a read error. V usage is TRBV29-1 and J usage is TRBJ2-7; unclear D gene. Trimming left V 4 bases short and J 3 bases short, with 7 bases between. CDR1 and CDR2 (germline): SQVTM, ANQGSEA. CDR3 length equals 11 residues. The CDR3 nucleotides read TGCAGCGTTGGGGTGAACTACGAGCAGTACTCC. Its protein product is CSVGVNYEQYS.

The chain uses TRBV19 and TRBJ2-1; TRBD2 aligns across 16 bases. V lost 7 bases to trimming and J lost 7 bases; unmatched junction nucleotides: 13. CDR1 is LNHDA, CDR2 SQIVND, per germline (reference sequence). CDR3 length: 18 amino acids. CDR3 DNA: TGTGCCAGTACCAACTACATCGGGACTAGCGGGAGGGGGAATGAGCAGTTCTTC. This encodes CASTNYIGTSGRGNEQFF.

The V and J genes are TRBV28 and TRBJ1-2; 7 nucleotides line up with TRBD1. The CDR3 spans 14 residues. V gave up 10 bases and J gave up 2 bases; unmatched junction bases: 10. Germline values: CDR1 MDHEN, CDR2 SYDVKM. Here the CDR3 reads CATAGQRQNYGYTF. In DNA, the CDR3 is TGTGCCACCGCGGGACAGCGACAAAACTATGGCTACACCTTC.

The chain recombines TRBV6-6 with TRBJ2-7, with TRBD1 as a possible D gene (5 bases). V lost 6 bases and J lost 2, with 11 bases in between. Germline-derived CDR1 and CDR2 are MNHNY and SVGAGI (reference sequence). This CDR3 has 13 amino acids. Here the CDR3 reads CASRQGGTYEQYF. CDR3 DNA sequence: TGTGCCAGCAGGCAGGGTGGGACCTACGAGCAGTACTTC.

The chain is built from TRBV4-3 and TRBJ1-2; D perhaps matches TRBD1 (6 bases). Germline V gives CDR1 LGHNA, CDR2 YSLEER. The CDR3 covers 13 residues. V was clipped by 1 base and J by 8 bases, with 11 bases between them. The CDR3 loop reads CASSQVQGSGYTF. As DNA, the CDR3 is TGCGCCAGCAGCCAAGTTCAGGGGAGCGGCTACACCTTC.

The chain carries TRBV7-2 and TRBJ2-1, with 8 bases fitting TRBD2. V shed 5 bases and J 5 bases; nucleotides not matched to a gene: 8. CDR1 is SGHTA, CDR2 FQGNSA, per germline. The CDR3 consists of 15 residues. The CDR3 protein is CASSPRTSRDNEQFF. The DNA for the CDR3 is TGTGCCAGCAGCCCGCGGACTAGCAGAGACAATGAGCAGTTCTTC.

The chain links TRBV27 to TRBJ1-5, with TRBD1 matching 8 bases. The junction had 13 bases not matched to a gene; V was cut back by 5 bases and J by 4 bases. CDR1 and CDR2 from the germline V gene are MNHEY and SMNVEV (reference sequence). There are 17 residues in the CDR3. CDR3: CASSPVAGQGSNQPQHF. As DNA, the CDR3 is TGTGCCAGCAGTCCAGTAGCAGGACAGGGTAGTAATCAGCCCCAGCATTTT.

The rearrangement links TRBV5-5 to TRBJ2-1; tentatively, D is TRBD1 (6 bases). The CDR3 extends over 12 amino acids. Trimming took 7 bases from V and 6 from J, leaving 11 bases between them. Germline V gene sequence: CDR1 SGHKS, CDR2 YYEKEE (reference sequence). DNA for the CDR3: TGTGCCAGCCACCAAGGGGGCAATGAGCAGTTCTTC. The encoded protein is CASHQGGNEQFF.

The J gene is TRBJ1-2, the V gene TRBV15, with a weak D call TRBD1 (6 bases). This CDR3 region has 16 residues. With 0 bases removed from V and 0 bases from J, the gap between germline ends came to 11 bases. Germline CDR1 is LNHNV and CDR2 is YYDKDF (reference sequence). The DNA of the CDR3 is TGTGCCACCAGCAGAGATTCGGGGGGCCCTAACTATGGCTACACCTTC. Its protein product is CATSRDSGGPNYGYTF.

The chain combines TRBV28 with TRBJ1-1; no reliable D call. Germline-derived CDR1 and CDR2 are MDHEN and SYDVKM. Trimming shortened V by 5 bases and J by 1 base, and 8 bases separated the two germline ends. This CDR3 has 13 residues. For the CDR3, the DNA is TGTGCCAGCAGTCAAACAAGGAACACTGAAGCTTTCTTT. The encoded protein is CASSQTRNTEAFF.

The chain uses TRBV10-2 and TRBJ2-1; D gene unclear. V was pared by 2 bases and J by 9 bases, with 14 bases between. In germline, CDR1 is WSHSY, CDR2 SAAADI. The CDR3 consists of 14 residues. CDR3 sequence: CASSEPMGSSEQFF. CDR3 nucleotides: TGCGCCAGCAGTGAGCCCATGGGCAGCAGTGAGCAGTTCTTC.

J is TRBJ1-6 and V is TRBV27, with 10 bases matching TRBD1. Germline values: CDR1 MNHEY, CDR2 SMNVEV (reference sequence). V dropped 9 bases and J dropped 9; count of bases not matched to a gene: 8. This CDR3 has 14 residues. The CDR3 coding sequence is TGTGCCAGTAAAACCGGGACAGGGGTTTCACCCCTCCACTTT. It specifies CASKTGTGVSPLHF.

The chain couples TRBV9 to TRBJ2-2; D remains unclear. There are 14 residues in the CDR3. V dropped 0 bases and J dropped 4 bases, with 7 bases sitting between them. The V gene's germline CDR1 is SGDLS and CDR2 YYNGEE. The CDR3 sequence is CASSVAIATGELFF. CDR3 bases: TGTGCCAGCAGCGTAGCTATAGCCACCGGGGAGCTGTTTTTT.

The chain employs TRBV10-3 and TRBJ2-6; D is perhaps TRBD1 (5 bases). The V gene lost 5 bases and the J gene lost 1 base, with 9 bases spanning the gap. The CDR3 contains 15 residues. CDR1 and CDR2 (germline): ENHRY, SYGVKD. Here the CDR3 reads CAISPDRSGANVLTF. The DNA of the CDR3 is TGTGCCATCAGTCCCGACAGATCTGGGGCCAACGTCCTGACTTTC.

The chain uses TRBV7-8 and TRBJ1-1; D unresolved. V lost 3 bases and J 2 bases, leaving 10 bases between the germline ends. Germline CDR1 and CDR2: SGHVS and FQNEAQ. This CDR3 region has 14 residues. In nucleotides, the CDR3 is TGTGCCAGCAGCTTGGGAGCTTATAACACTGAAGCTTTCTTT. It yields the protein CASSLGAYNTEAFF.